There are a few counts of the clone carrying this T cell receptor beta chain. Libraries were prepared by immunoSEQ multiplex PCR; TCRdb keeps only in-frame clonotypes and omits some of them. The sample contains more than 85,000 clones, around four fifths of which appear only once. The data were taken from a study of control samples from healthy donors and cancer patients. CDR3 length equals 15 residues. From germline, CDR1 is LGHNA and CDR2 YSLEER. The junction had 8 bases not matched to a gene; V was cut back by 1 base and J by 11 bases. The receptor was derived from a woman aged 45 to 65 in good health. Material for sequencing was blood. The chain links TRBV4-3 to TRBJ1-6; 7 nucleotides match TRBD1. As DNA, the CDR3 is TGCGCCAGCAGCCAAGCAGGGGGGGGCTCGACACCCCTCCACTTT. Encoded protein: CASSQAGGGSTPLHF.